Each of the 31 T cell receptor beta chains below was sequenced from the same sample in a study of esophageal squamous cell carcinoma under preoperative chemotherapy. TCRdb ran MiXCR on the PCR reads and lists one entry per CDR3 protein. The sample has about 30,000 distinct CDR3 sequences; around 50% are singletons. Indicated time point: before preoperative PTX-NDP chemotherapy. The specimen was collected from a patient given preoperative chemotherapy. These receptors were obtained from a human donor with esophageal squamous cell carcinoma. The donor label of this sample is uncertain.

The chain carries TRBV7-9 and TRBJ2-3, with D unresolved. V dropped 1 base and J dropped 2 bases, with 10 bases sitting between them. The CDR3 runs 15 residues. From germline, CDR1 is SEHNR and CDR2 FQNEAQ (reference sequence). Written as DNA, the CDR3 is TGTGCCAGCAGCTTAGGACAAGGACCCACAGATACGCAGTATTTT. Protein sequence: CASSLGQGPTDTQYF. Full variable domain (rest looked up from reference TRBV7-9 and TRBJ2-3): DTGVSQNPRHKITKRGQNVTFRCDPISEHNRLYWYRQTLGQGPEFLTYFQNEAQLEKSRLLSDRFSAERPKGSFSTLEIQRTEQGDSAMYLCASSLGQGPTDTQYFGPGTRLTVL.

This clonotype appeared many times. This sequence joins TRBV6-6 and TRBJ2-7; 7 nucleotides align to TRBD1. V shed 7 bases and J 1 base; nucleotides not matched to a gene: 7. The CDR3 runs to 14 residues. The germline CDR1 and CDR2 sequences are MNHNY and SVGAGI (reference sequence). Here the CDR3 DNA reads TGTGCCAGCACCAACCGACAGGGATCCTACGAGCAGTACTTC. Amino acid sequence: CASTNRQGSYEQYF.

The chain combines TRBV7-2 with TRBJ2-3; 10 bases fit TRBD2. The CDR3 is 17 residues long. The germline CDR1 and CDR2 sequences are SGHTA and FQGNSA. With 5 bases clipped from V and 2 bases from J, the junction kept 10 bases outside the gene matches. CDR3 DNA sequence: TGTGCCAGCAGCGCGGGACTAGCGAGTGCGAACACAGATACGCAGTATTTT. Its translation: CASSAGLASANTDTQYF. Complete variable domain (other parts from reference TRBV7-2 and TRBJ2-3): GAGVSQSPSNKVTEKGKDVELRCDPISGHTALYWYRQSLGQGLEFLIYFQGNSAPDKSGLPSDRFSAERTGGSVSTLTIQRTQQEDSAVYLCASSAGLASANTDTQYFGPGTRLTVL.

Notes on this clonotype: A read error may be the cause here, since a much bigger clone is one base away. This chain joins TRBV5-6 and TRBJ2-4; TRBD1 matches at 12 bases. V dropped 4 bases and J dropped 13; count of bases not matched to a gene: 12. The CDR3 has 15 amino acids. Germline-derived CDR1 and CDR2 are SGHDT and YYEEEE. The CDR3 spells CASSVRDRGHNEQYF. The CDR3, as DNA: TGTGCCAGCAGCGTCCGGGACAGGGGGCACAATGAGCAGTACTTC. The whole variable domain, remainder taken from reference TRBV5-6 and TRBJ2-4, is DAGVTQSPTHLIKTRGQQVTLRCSPKSGHDTVSWYQQALGQGPQFIFQYYEEEERQRGNFPDRFSGHQFPNYSSELNVNALLLGDSALYLCASSVRDRGHNEQYFGAGTRLSVL.

The chain uses TRBV7-2 and TRBJ2-5; perhaps TRBD1 as D (9 bases). V dropped 5 bases and J dropped 11 bases, with 33 bases sitting between them. This CDR3 is built from 18 residues. Germline-derived CDR1 and CDR2 are SGHTA and FQGNSA. This chain's CDR3 is CASSPGTGMSSGLNEQYF. The CDR3 DNA follows: TGTGCCAGCAGCCCTGGGACAGGGATGTCTAGCGGGCTCAATGAGCAGTACTTC. The full variable domain, rest sourced from reference TRBV7-2 and TRBJ2-5, is GAGVSQSPSNKVTEKGKDVELRCDPISGHTALYWYRQSLGQGLEFLIYFQGNSAPDKSGLPSDRFSAERTGGSVSTLTIQRTQQEDSAVYLCASSPGTGMSSGLNEQYFGPGTRLLVL.

A note on this clonotype: A read error may account for a junction end that differs from germline. The chain carries TRBV7-9 and TRBJ2-3; D remains ambiguous. CDR1 is SEHNR, CDR2 FQNEAQ, per germline (reference sequence). The CDR3 contains 16 residues. As DNA, the CDR3 is TGTGCCTGCACGGTACTTCGGCGGCGTGACCCAGATACCCAGTATTTC. Encoded protein: CACTVLRRRDPDTQYF.

This clonotype has a count of ten or more. The chain couples TRBV28 to TRBJ2-1; 7 bases match TRBD2. The DNA end is a closer match to TRBJ2-7, so the J assignment may be wrong. Germline loops: CDR1 MDHEN, CDR2 SYDVKM. CDR3 length: 14 residues. CDR3 bases: TGTGCCAGCAGTTTAGGGGGGGGTCACTACGAGCAGTACTTC. Translated: CASSLGGGHYEQYF.

The CDR3 loop reads CASSQYPLTSGSDLAKNIQYF. The CDR3, as DNA: TGTGCCAGCAGCCAATACCCCCTTACTAGCGGGAGTGACCTAGCCAAAAACATTCAGTACTTC. The chain is built from TRBV3-1 and TRBJ2-4, with 11 bases identical to TRBD2. Trimming at V came to 2 bases and at J to 0 bases, leaving 15 bases not matched to a gene. The CDR3 loop spans 21 amino acids. Germline CDR1 LGHDT, CDR2 YNNKEL (reference sequence). The full variable domain, with the rest looked up from reference TRBV3-1 and TRBJ2-4, is DTAVSQTPKYLVTQMGNDKSIKCEQNLGHDTMYWYKQDSKKFLKIMFSYNNKELIINETVPNRFSPKSPDKAHLNLHINSLELGDSAVYFCASSQYPLTSGSDLAKNIQYFGAGTRLSVL.

This clonotype occurred a few times. The chain links TRBV28 to TRBJ2-5, with 9 bases identical to TRBD1. The J call may be faulty, since TRBJ2-7 better matches the DNA end. The CDR3 totals 14 residues. Germline V gene data show CDR1 as MDHEN and CDR2 as SYDVKM. The CDR3 DNA reads TGTGCCAGCAGTTTAAGGGACAGGGTCTACGAGCAGTACTTC. Amino acid sequence: CASSLRDRVYEQYF.

As for this clonotype: A read error may produce the germline difference seen at one junction end. This chain uses TRBV7-2 with TRBJ2-3; perhaps TRBD2 as D (7 bases). CDR1 is SGHTA, CDR2 FQGNSA, per germline. This CDR3 spans 17 amino acids. CDR3 residues: CASSLVRGGLGPETQYF. DNA for the CDR3: TGTGCCAGCAGCTTAGTGAGGGGGGGACTTGGGCCAGAGACGCAGTATTTC.

As for this clonotype: The junction does not match germline at one end; this may be a read error. The chain couples TRBV7-6 to TRBJ2-5; D not certain. The CDR3 covers 14 residues. Germline-derived CDR1 and CDR2 are SGHVS and FNYEAQ. The CDR3 reads CASSLDGQQATQHF. In nucleotides, the CDR3 is TGTGCCAGCAGCTTAGACGGGCAGCAAGCGACCCAGCATTTC.

This chain joins TRBV7-2 and TRBJ2-5; a weak D match, TRBD2 (6 bases). In germline, CDR1 is SGHTA, CDR2 FQGNSA. V lost 6 bases to trimming and J lost 0 bases, with 17 bases between them. There are 16 residues in the CDR3. Here the CDR3 reads CASRGPGRGDQETQYF. For the CDR3, the DNA is TGTGCCAGCAGGGGGCCCGGGCGGGGTGACCAAGAGACCCAGTACTTC.

V usage is TRBV19 and J usage is TRBJ2-4; 7 bases fit TRBD1. Germline lookup yields CDR1 LNHDA and CDR2 SQIVND (reference sequence). Trimming cost V 4 bases and J 13 bases; bases outside gene matches: 7. The CDR3 sequence is 12 residues long. The CDR3 protein is CASSNRGGEQYF. CDR3 in DNA: TGTGCCAGTAGTAACAGGGGTGGGGAGCAGTACTTC.

The table lists this clonotype with many counts. At one end, the junction sequence differs from germline, possibly due to a read error. The rearrangement links TRBV7-7 to TRBJ2-1; 10 nucleotides agree with TRBD2. The assigned J gene may be wrong: the sequence end matches TRBJ2-7 better. Germline loops: CDR1 SSHAT, CDR2 FNYEAQ (reference sequence). CDR3 length: 15 residues. The CDR3 DNA is TGTGCTAGCAGCGAGGGGACTAGCGCCTACAATGAGCAGTACTTC. Its protein product is CASSEGTSAYNEQYF.

About this clonotype itself: In this CDR3 the conserved last residue, phenylalanine or tryptophan, is missing, so a read error is likely. This chain joins TRBV7-9 and TRBJ2-1; 12 bases match TRBD2. This CDR3 is 16 amino acids long. Per germline, CDR1 SEHNR and CDR2 FQNEAQ (reference sequence). V lost 5 bases, J lost 5 bases, and 7 bases stayed unmatched. CDR3 sequence reads: CASSTSSGRADNEQFS. The DNA for the CDR3 is TGTGCCAGCAGCACATCTAGCGGGAGGGCCGACAATGAGCAGTTCTCC.

The V and J genes are TRBV7-2 and TRBJ2-5, with 8 bases fitting TRBD2. The tail of the sequence fits TRBJ2-7 better, so the J call may be wrong. Per germline, CDR1 SGHTA and CDR2 FQGNSA. The CDR3 sequence is 15 residues long. This CDR3 reads CASSLIPAGVSEQYF. The CDR3 nucleotides are TGTGCCAGCAGCTTAATTCCAGCGGGAGTATCCGAGCAGTACTTC.

This clonotype is medium-sized by share. The chain carries TRBV7-8 and TRBJ2-5; no clear D gene. The CDR3 totals 13 residues. Germline V gene data show CDR1 as SGHVS and CDR2 as FQNEAQ. Trimming removed 3 bases at V and 1 base at J, with 6 bases between. This CDR3 reads CASSFAFQETQYF. The DNA for the CDR3 is TGTGCCAGCAGCTTCGCGTTCCAAGAGACCCAGTACTTC.

The V call is TRBV7-2, the J call TRBJ2-4; tentatively, D is TRBD1 or TRBD2 (5 bases each). Germline loops: CDR1 SGHTA, CDR2 FQGNSA. V lost 5 bases and J 0 bases, leaving 14 bases between the germline ends. CDR3 length: 16 residues. CDR3 nucleotide sequence: TGTGCCAGCAGCCCACCGGGGCGGAGAGCCAAAAACATTCAGTACTTC. Protein product: CASSPPGRRAKNIQYF.

The chain is built from TRBV7-6 and TRBJ2-5, with D perhaps matching TRBD1 or TRBD2 (5 bases each). The CDR3 is made up of 19 amino acids. V dropped 3 bases and J dropped 8 bases, with 31 bases sitting between them. Germline V gene lookup returns CDR1 SGHVS and CDR2 FNYEAQ. The DNA for the CDR3 is TGTGCCAGCAGCTTGGATGCGCCCCTCCGGGGCCGTGCCCAAAACACCCAGTACTTC. It yields the protein CASSLDAPLRGRAQNTQYF.

Details on this clonotype: One end of the junction varies from germline; a read error may be responsible. The genes are TRBV7-2 and TRBJ2-4; 10 positions match TRBD2. The CDR3 has 16 amino acids. CDR1 and CDR2 from the germline V gene are SGHTA and FQGNSA. The DNA of the CDR3 is TGTGCCAGCAGCGTAGCGGGGGGCCGGGACCAAGACACCCAGTACTTC. Translation gives CASSVAGGRDQDTQYF.

This clonotype is a singleton in its sample. One junction end does not reproduce the germline sequence, and a read error may be involved. The chain employs TRBV10-3 and TRBJ2-5, with TRBD1 matching 7 bases. The CDR3 sequence is 15 residues long. CDR1 and CDR2 (germline): ENHRY, SYGVKD. The CDR3 DNA sequence: TGTGCCGGGGGACGAGGGGGCCGGGTTACAGATACCCAGTACTTT. This codes for CAGGRGGRVTDTQYF.

This clonotype was counted a few times. This chain connects TRBV7-6 to TRBJ1-4; D not certain. Germline loops: CDR1 SGHVS, CDR2 FNYEAQ. V gave up 0 bases and J gave up 6 bases, with 14 bases separating them. The CDR3 is 16 residues long. The CDR3 here is CASSLAPGPPDEKLFF. CDR3 DNA: TGTGCCAGCAGCTTAGCCCCCGGGCCTCCGGATGAAAAACTGTTTTTT.

The table lists this clonotype with many counts. The V and J genes are TRBV5-4 and TRBJ2-1; D uncertain. Germline V lookup: CDR1 SGHNT, CDR2 YYREEE (reference sequence). The CDR3 runs 14 residues. V lost 3 bases and J lost 7, with 14 bases in between. This CDR3 is CASSSGPIPNEQFF. CDR3 coding DNA: TGTGCCAGCAGCTCCGGCCCAATCCCTAATGAGCAGTTCTTC.

The chain has TRBV7-8 and TRBJ1-5; D is uncertain. The J call may not be correct, given that the DNA end is closer to TRBJ1-6. Germline loops: CDR1 SGHVS, CDR2 FQNEAQ. This CDR3 is 14 amino acids long. CDR3 DNA sequence: TGTGCCAGCAGCTTATACGGGATGGATCAGCCCCTCCACTTT. As protein: CASSLYGMDQPLHF.

The CDR3 DNA reads as TGTGCCAGCAGCCGAAGAGCCACAGATACGCAGTATTTT. It translates to CASSRRATDTQYF. The chain joins TRBV7-2 to TRBJ2-3; D remains ambiguous. The germline V gene encodes CDR1 SGHTA and CDR2 FQGNSA. CDR3 length: 13 residues. The germline V and J ends were trimmed by 5 bases and 2 bases, with 8 bases remaining between them.

This clonotype was recorded at least ten times. The chain couples TRBV5-5 to TRBJ2-1; 14 nucleotides line up with TRBD2. The CDR3 length is 16 residues. Germline V CDR1 and CDR2: SGHKS, YYEKEE (reference sequence). V shed 5 bases, J shed 9 bases, and the junction held 10 bases outside the gene matches. The chain's CDR3 is CASRSTGTSGRGEQFF. The CDR3, as DNA: TGTGCCAGCAGATCAACCGGGACTAGCGGGAGAGGTGAGCAGTTCTTC. Drawing the rest from reference TRBV5-5 and TRBJ2-1, the complete variable domain is DAGVTQSPTHLIKTRGQQVTLRCSPISGHKSVSWYQQVLGQGPQFIFQYYEKEERGRGNFPDRFSARQFPNYSSELNVNALLLGDSALYLCASRSTGTSGRGEQFFGPGTRLTVL.

This chain joins TRBV20-1 and TRBJ1-2; D gene uncertain. The germline V gene encodes CDR1 DFQATT and CDR2 SNEGSKA (reference sequence). Trimming cost V 5 bases and J 2 bases, with 15 bases left between them. The length of the CDR3 is 14 residues. The DNA of the CDR3 is TGCAGTGCTCCCCCGCGGGCCGGAAACTATGGCTACACCTTC. Amino acids: CSAPPRAGNYGYTF.

This chain joins TRBV6-1 and TRBJ1-1, with a tentative D call TRBD1 (6 bases). Germline V lookup: CDR1 MNHNS, CDR2 SASEGT. V dropped 2 bases and J dropped 0 bases, with 7 bases sitting between them. The CDR3 contains 14 residues. In DNA form, the CDR3 reads TGTGCCAGCAGTGAACGGACAGTGAACACTGAAGCTTTCTTT. Its translation: CASSERTVNTEAFF.

This clonotype occurred a few times. This chain links TRBV5-1 with TRBJ1-1, with no clear D. With 4 bases removed from V and 1 base from J, the gap between germline ends came to 8 bases. The CDR3 extends over 13 amino acids. The V gene's germline CDR1 is SGHRS and CDR2 YFSETQ. The DNA for the CDR3 is TGCGCCAGCAGCCCTGGGTCGAACACTGAAGCTTTCTTT. The encoded protein is CASSPGSNTEAFF.

This chain uses TRBV6-1 with TRBJ2-2; D tentatively reads TRBD1 or TRBD2 (5 bases each). V lost 6 bases, J lost 16 bases, and 27 bases lay in between. The CDR3 runs to 15 residues. Germline CDR1 is MNHNS and CDR2 is SASEGT. Written as DNA, the CDR3 is TGTGCCAGCAGCCACCAGGAGGTGAGCACCGGGACGCAGTTTTTT. Amino acid sequence: CASSHQEVSTGTQFF.

The sample holds a few counts of this clonotype. The chain is built from TRBV5-8 and TRBJ2-7, with D possibly being TRBD1 (6 bases). Germline CDR1 reads SGHTS; CDR2 reads YDEGEE. Trimming removed 3 bases from V and 0 bases from J, with 13 bases in between. The CDR3 loop spans 15 amino acids. CDR3 DNA: TGTGCCAGCAGCTGGACCCCAGGGGCCTCCTACGAGCAGTACTTC. It specifies CASSWTPGASYEQYF.